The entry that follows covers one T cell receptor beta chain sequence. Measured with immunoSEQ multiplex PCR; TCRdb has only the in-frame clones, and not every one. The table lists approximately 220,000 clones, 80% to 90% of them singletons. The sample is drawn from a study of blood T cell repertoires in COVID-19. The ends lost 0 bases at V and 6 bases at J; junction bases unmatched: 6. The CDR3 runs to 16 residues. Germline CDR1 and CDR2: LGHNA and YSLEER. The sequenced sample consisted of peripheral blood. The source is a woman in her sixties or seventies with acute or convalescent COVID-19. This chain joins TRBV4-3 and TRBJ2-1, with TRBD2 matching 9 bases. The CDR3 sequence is CASSQEGSGGPNEQFF. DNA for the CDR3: TGCGCCAGCAGCCAAGAAGGTAGCGGGGGCCCCAATGAGCAGTTCTTC.